Shown below are 12 T cell receptor beta chains from a single sample sequenced in a study of brain T cells in children with intractable seizures. Assay: immunoSEQ multiplex PCR; the TCRdb copy retains only in-frame clones and omits some. The table shows 110,000 or so clones, with 94% occurring only once. Sequenced here: peripheral blood, sampled at surgery. These receptors all come from a boy younger than two with hemimegalencephaly and intractable seizures.

V is TRBV5-1 and J is TRBJ2-6; the match to TRBD1 covers 9 bases. CDR3 length: 18 residues. Germline V gives CDR1 SGHRS, CDR2 YFSETQ. V lost 3 bases to trimming and J lost 1 base; unmatched junction nucleotides: 8. The CDR3 loop reads CASSWTGAGYSGANVLTF. The CDR3 coding sequence is TGCGCCAGCAGCTGGACAGGGGCCGGATATTCTGGGGCCAACGTCCTGACTTTC.

This clone appeared a single time. This chain uses TRBV21-1 with TRBJ1-1. TRBV21-1 is flagged as a pseudogene. The CDR3 is made up of 16 amino acids. CDR3 DNA sequence: TGTGCCAGCAGCCCGGGACGACCTGCTATGAACACTGAAGCTTTCTTT. This sequence encodes CASSPGRPAMNTEAFF.

The V gene is TRBV12-3 or TRBV12-4, the J gene TRBJ2-3; D gene unclear. V was cut by 8 bases and J by 2 bases, with 5 bases left in between. This CDR3 is 11 amino acids long. The CDR3 DNA reads as TGTGCCAGCGGTCACACAGATACGCAGTATTTT. Translated: CASGHTDTQYF.

The chain recombines TRBV27 with TRBJ2-5; D remains ambiguous. CDR1 is MNHEY, CDR2 SMNVEV, per germline (reference sequence). This CDR3 contains 13 residues. The V end lost 4 bases, the J end lost 0 bases, and 6 bases lay between the germline ends. DNA of the CDR3: TGTGCCAGCAGTTCGACGTACCAAGAGACCCAGTACTTC. Amino acids: CASSSTYQETQYF.

The V gene is TRBV11-2, the J gene TRBJ2-1; D unresolved. CDR1 is SGHAT and CDR2 is FQNNGV in the germline V gene. Trimming stripped 5 bases from V and 2 bases from J, with 13 bases between. The length of the CDR3 is 15 residues. The DNA of the CDR3 is TGTGCCAGCAGCACCTCAGGTAGTACCTACAATGAGCAGTTCTTC. Its translation is CASSTSGSTYNEQFF.

This clone was seen just once. The chain employs TRBV4-2 and TRBJ2-4; TRBD1 matches 9 bases. Unmatched junction bases numbered 2, after V lost 4 bases and J lost 4 bases. The CDR3 spans 14 residues. CDR1 and CDR2 from the germline V gene are LGHNA and YNFKEQ. CDR3 coding DNA: TGTGCCAGCAGCCCCGGGACAGGGAAAAACATTCAGTACTTC. Its translation is CASSPGTGKNIQYF.

V gene TRBV7-8 combines with J gene TRBJ1-2, with 8 bases identical to TRBD1. V lost 5 bases and J lost 7; bases outside the gene matches: 12. Germline V CDR1 and CDR2: SGHVS, FQNEAQ. This CDR3 comprises 15 residues. DNA for the CDR3: TGTGCCAGCAGCCCGGATTGGCAGGGGGCGTTTGGCTACACCTTC. It specifies CASSPDWQGAFGYTF.

The chain carries TRBV6-2 or TRBV6-3 and TRBJ2-1, with a tentative D call TRBD2 (6 bases). Germline CDR1 reads MNHEY; CDR2 reads SVGEGT. There are 15 residues in the CDR3. V was clipped by 2 bases and J by 4 bases, with 12 bases between them. The CDR3 sequence is CASSYGASAYNEQFF. CDR3 coding DNA: TGTGCCAGCAGTTACGGGGCTAGCGCTTACAATGAGCAGTTCTTC.

This sequence joins TRBV27 and TRBJ2-7; D gene unclear. Trimming took 4 bases from V and 3 from J, leaving 13 bases between them. This CDR3 is 14 amino acids long. From germline, CDR1 is MNHEY and CDR2 SMNVEV (reference sequence). This CDR3 is CASSSRSNYYEQYF. The CDR3 region has the DNA TGTGCCAGCAGTTCCAGGTCCAATTACTACGAGCAGTACTTC.

The V call is TRBV12-2, the J call TRBJ1-2. TRBV12-2 is described as a pseudogene. This CDR3 is 16 amino acids long. The CDR3 nucleotides are TGTGCAAGTCGCTTATTCCTTCAGGAGGAGGGTAAGGGCTACACCTTC. Its translation: CASRLFLQEEGKGYTF.

The chain recombines TRBV7-9 with TRBJ1-2, with D possibly TRBD1 on 5 matching bases. V lost 5 bases to trimming and J lost 2 bases, with 6 bases between them. The CDR3 runs to 12 residues. Germline lookup yields CDR1 SEHNR and CDR2 FQNEAQ (reference sequence). CDR3 residues: CASSRDNYGYTF. The CDR3 region has the DNA TGTGCCAGCAGCCGGGACAACTATGGCTACACCTTC.

CDR3 sequence reads: CASRLGVGRGVSYEQYF. CDR3 bases: TGTGCCAGCAGGCTCGGGGTTGGGCGGGGGGTCTCCTACGAGCAGTACTTC. This chain connects TRBV27 to TRBJ2-7; 8 nucleotides match TRBD2. CDR1 is MNHEY and CDR2 is SMNVEV in the germline V gene (reference sequence). The CDR3 spans 17 residues. The V segment lost 6 bases and the J segment 0 bases; nucleotides outside the gene matches: 13.